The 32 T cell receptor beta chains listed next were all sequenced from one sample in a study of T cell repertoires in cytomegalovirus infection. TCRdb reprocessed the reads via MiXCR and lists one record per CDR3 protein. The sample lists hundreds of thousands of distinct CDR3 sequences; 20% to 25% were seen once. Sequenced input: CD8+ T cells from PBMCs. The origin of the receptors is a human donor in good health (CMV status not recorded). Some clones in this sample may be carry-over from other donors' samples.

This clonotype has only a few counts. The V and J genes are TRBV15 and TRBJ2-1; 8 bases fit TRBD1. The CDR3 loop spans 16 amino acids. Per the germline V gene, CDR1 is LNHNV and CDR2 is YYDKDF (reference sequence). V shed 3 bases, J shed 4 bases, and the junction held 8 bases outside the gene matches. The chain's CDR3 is CATSSYPGQAYNEQFF. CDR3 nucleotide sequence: TGTGCCACCAGCAGTTACCCGGGACAGGCTTACAATGAGCAGTTCTTC.

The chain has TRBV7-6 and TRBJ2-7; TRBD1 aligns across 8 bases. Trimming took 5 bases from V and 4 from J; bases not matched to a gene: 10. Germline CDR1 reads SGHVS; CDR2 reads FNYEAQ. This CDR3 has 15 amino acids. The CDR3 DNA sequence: TGTGCCAGCAGCCCTGGGACAGGCCCCGATTACGAGCAGTACTTC. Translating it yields CASSPGTGPDYEQYF.

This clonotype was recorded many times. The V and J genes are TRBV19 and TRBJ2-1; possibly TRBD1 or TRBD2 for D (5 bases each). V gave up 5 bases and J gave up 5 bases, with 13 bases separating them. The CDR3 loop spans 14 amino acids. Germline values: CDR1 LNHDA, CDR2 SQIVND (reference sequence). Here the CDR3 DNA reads TGTGCCAGTAGTTGGGGGACGTTTAACAATGAGCAGTTCTTC. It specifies CASSWGTFNNEQFF.

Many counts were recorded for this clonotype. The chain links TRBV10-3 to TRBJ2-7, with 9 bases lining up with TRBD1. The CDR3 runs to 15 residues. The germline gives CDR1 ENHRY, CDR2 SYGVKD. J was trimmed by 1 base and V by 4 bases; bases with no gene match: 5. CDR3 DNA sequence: TGTGCCATCAGTGCCTGGGACAGGGATTCCTACGAGCAGTACTTC. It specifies CAISAWDRDSYEQYF.

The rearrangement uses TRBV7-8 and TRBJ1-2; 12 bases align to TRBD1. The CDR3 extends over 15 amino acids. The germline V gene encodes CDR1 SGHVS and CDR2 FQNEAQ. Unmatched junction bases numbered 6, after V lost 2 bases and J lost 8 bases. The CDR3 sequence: CASSLMGQGAPGYTF. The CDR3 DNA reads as TGTGCCAGCAGCTTAATGGGACAGGGGGCGCCAGGCTACACCTTC. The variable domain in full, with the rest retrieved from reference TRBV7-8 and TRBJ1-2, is GAGVSQSPRYKVAKRGQDVALRCDPISGHVSLFWYQQALGQGPEFLTYFQNEAQLDKSGLPSDRFFAERPEGSVSTLKIQRTQQEDSAVYLCASSLMGQGAPGYTFGSGTRLTVV.

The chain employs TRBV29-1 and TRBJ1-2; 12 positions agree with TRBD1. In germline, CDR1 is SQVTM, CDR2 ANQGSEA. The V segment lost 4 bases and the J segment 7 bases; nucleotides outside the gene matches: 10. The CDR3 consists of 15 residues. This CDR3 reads CSVGDPGQGASGYTF. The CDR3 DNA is TGCAGCGTTGGGGACCCGGGACAGGGGGCAAGTGGCTACACCTTC.

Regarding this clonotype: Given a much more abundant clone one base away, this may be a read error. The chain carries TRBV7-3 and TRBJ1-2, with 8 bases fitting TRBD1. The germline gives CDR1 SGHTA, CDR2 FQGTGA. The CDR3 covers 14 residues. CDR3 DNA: TGTGTCAGCAGCCTCGACAGGGGCAGTTTTGGCTACACCTTC. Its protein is CVSSLDRGSFGYTF.

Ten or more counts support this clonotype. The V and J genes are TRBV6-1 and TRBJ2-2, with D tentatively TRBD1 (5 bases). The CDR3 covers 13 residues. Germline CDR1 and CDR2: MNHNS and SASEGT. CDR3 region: CATKGVNTGELFF. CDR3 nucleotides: TGTGCAACGAAAGGGGTCAACACCGGGGAGCTGTTTTTT.

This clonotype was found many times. CDR3 DNA sequence: TGTGCCAGCACCGGCAGAGGCATCACTGAAGCTTTCTTT. Translation gives CASTGRGITEAFF. The chain employs TRBV2 and TRBJ1-1; unclear D gene. V was trimmed by 7 bases and J by 4 bases, leaving 13 bases between them. Germline values: CDR1 SNHLY, CDR2 FYNNEI. The CDR3 has 13 residues.

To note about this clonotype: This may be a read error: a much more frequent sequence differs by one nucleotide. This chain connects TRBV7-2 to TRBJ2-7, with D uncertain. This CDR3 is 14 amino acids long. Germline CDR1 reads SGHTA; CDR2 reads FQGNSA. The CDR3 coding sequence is TGTGCCTGCAGCTTAGTATTAGGCGGCTACGAGCAGTACTTC. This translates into CACSLVLGGYEQYF.

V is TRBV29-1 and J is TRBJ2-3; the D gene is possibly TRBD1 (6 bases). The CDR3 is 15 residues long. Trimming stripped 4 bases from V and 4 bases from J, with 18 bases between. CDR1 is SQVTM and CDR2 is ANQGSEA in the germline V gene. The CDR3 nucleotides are TGCAGCGTTGTCCCGGGACATTCCACACCAGATACGCAGTATTTT. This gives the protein CSVVPGHSTPDTQYF.

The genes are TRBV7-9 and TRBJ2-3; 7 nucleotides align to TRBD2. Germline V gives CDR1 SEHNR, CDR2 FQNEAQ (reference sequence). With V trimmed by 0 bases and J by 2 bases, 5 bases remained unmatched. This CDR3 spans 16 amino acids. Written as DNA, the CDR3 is TGTGCCAGCAGCTTAGCGTTGCGGGAGCTCACAGATACGCAGTATTTT. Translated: CASSLALRELTDTQYF.

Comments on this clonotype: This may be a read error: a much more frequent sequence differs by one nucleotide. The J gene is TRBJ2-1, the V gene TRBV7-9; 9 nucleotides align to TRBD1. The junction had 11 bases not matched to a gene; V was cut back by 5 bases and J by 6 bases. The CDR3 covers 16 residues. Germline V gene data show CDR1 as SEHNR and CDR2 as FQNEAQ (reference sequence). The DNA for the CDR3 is TGTGCCAGCAGCCAAAAGGACAGGGGAATTGGCAATGAGCAGTTCTTC. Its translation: CASSQKDRGIGNEQFF.

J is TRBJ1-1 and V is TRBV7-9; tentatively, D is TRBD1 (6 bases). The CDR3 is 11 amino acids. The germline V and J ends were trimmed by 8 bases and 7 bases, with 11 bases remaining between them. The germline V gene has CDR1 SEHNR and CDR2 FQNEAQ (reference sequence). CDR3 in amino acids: CASGRGREAFF. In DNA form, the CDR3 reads TGTGCCAGCGGGCGGGGGCGTGAAGCTTTCTTT. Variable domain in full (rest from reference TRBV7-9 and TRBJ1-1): DTGVSQNPRHKITKRGQNVTFRCDPISEHNRLYWYRQTLGQGPEFLTYFQNEAQLEKSRLLSDRFSAERPKGSFSTLEIQRTEQGDSAMYLCASGRGREAFFGQGTRLTVV.

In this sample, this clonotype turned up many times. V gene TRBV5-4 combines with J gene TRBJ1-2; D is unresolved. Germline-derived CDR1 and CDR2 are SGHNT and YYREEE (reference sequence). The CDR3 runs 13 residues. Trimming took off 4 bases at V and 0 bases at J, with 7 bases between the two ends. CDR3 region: CASSGESNYGYTF. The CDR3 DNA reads TGTGCCAGCAGCGGGGAGTCTAACTATGGCTACACCTTC.

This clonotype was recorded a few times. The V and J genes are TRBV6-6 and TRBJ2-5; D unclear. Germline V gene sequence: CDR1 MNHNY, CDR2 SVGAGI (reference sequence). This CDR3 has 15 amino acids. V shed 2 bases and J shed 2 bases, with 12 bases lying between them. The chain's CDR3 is CASSYPTLGQETQYF. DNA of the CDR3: TGTGCCAGCAGTTACCCTACTCTAGGACAAGAGACCCAGTACTTC.

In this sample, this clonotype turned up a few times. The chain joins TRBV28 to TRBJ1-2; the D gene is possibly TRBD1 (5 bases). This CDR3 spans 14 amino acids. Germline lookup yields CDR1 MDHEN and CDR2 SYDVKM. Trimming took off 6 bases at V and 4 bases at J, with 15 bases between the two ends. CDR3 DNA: TGTGCCAGCAGCCCCAGGGAGCTATTCTATGGCTACACCTTC. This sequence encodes CASSPRELFYGYTF.

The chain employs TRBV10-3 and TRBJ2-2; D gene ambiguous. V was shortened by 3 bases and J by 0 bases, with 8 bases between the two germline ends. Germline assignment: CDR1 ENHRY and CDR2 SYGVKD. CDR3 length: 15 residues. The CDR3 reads CAISEMGANTGELFF. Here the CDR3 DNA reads TGTGCCATCAGTGAAATGGGCGCGAACACCGGGGAGCTGTTTTTT.

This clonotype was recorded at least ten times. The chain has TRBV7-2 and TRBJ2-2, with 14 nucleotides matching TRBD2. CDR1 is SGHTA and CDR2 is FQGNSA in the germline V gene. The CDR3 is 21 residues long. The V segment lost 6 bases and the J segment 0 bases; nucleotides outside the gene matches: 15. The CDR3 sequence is CASSHLRLAGGPGANTGELFF. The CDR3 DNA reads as TGTGCCAGCAGTCATTTACGACTAGCGGGGGGGCCGGGGGCGAACACCGGGGAGCTGTTTTTT.

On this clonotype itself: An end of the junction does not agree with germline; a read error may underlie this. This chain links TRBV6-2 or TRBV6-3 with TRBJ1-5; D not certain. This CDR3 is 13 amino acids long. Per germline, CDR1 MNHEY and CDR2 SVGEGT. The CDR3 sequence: CACRPEPHQPQHF. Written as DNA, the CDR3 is TGTGCCTGCAGGCCGGAACCTCATCAGCCCCAGCATTTT.

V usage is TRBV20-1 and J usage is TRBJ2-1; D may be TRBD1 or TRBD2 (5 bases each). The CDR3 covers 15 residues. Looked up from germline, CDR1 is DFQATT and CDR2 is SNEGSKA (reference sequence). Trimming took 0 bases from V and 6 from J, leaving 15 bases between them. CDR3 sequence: CSARDQERGLNEQFF. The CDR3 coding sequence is TGCAGTGCTAGAGATCAGGAGAGGGGCCTCAATGAGCAGTTCTTC.

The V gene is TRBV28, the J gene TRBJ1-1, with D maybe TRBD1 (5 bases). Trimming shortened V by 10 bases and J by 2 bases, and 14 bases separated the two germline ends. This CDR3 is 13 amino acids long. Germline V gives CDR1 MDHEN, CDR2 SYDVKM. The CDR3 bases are TGTGCCACGACCTGGAGGGGAAACACTGAAGCTTTCTTT. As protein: CATTWRGNTEAFF.

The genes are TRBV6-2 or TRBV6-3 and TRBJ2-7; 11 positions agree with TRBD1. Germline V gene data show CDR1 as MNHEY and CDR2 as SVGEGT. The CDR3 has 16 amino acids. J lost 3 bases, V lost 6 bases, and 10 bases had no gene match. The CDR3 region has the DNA TGTGCCAGCAGCCCATCGGGACAGGGGGATGACTACGAGCAGTACGTC. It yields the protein CASSPSGQGDDYEQYV.

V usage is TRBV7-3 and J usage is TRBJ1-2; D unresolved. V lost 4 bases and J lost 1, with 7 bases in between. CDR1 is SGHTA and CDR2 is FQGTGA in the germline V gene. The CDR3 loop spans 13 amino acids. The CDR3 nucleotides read TGTGCCAGCAGCTCCCGATATAACTATGGCTACACCTTC. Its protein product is CASSSRYNYGYTF.

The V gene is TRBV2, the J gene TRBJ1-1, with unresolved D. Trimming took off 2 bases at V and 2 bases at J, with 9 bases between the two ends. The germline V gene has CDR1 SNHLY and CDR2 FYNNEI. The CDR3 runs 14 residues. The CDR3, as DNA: TGTGCCAGCAGTGAATATTCACGCAACACTGAAGCTTTCTTT. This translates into CASSEYSRNTEAFF.

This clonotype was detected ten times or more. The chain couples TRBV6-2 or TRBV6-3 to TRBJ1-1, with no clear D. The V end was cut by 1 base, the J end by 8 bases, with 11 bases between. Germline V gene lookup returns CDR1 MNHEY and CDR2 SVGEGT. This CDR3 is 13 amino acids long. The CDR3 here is CASSYWLGPEAFF. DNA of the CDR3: TGTGCCAGCAGTTACTGGTTGGGCCCGGAAGCTTTCTTT.

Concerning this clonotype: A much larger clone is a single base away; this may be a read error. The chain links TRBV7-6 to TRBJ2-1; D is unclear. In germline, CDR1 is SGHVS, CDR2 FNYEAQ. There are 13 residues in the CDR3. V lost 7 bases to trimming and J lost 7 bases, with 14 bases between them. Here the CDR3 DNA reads TGTGCCAGCAACTTCGCCGAAATAAATGAGCAGTTCTTC. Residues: CASNFAEINEQFF.

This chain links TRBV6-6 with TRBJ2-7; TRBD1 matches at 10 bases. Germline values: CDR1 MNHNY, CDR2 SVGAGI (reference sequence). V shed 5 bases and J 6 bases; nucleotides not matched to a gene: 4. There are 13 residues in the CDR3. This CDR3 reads CASSHGQGGEQYV. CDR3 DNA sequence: TGTGCCAGCAGTCACGGACAGGGGGGCGAGCAGTACGTC.

CDR3 in DNA: TGTGCCAGCTCGATGGGGCGCAATCAGCCCCAGCATTTT. The encoded protein is CASSMGRNQPQHF. V is TRBV6-5 and J is TRBJ1-5; possibly TRBD1 for D (5 bases). The length of the CDR3 is 13 residues. The germline V gene encodes CDR1 MNHEY and CDR2 SVGAGI. Between the trimmed V and J ends, which lost 8 bases and 2 bases, there was a span of 10 bases.

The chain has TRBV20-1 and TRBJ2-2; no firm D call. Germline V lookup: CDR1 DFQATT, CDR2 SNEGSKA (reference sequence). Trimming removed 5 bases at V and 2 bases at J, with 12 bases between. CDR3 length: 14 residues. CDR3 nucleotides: TGCAGTGCTCCCCGCCAGGATAACACCGGGGAGCTGTTTTTT. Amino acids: CSAPRQDNTGELFF.

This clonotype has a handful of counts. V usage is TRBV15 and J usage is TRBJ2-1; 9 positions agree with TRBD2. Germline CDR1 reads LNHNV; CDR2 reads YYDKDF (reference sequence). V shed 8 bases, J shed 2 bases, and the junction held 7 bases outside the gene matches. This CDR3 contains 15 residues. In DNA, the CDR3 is TGTGCCACCCGGACCGTAGCGGGGGCCTACAATGAGCAGTTCTTC. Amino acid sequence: CATRTVAGAYNEQFF.

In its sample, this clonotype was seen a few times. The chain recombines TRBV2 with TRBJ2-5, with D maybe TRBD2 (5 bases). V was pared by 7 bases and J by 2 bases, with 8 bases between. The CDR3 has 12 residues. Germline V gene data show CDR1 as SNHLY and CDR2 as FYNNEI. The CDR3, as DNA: TGTGCCAGCATGGAGGTACAAGAGACCCAGTACTTC. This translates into CASMEVQETQYF.